This T cell receptor (beta chain) was found in a study of T-cell memory formation after mild COVID-19. Background on the study: Largely, the TCR clusters proved donor specific. General study results and limits: Among clones contracting day 15 to 85, CD4/CD8 was balanced, whereas later expanders leaned CD4+. What remained unconfirmed was the SARS-CoV-2 specificity of second-wave clones peaking on day 37. The appearance of some responding clones in pre-infection memory suggested that cross-reactive memory joined.

Concerning this clonotype: What it binds is unknown.

TCRdb used MiXCR to reprocess the 5' RACE reads, holding one entry per CDR3 protein. The sample yields hundreds of thousands of distinct CDR3 sequences, approximately 25% seen once. This CDR3 spans 13 amino acids. Per germline, CDR1 SNHLY and CDR2 FYNNEI. J gave up 13 bases and V 5 bases, and 8 bases lay outside the gene matches. Sequencing was performed on PBMCs or a T cell subset sorted from them (not recorded which). This clonotype was obtained from an adult woman who had mild COVID-19 (a few samples of this study predate the infection). Cell type and time point are not known. The V gene is TRBV2, the J gene TRBJ2-2, with 9 nucleotides matching TRBD1. The CDR3 DNA reads TGTGCCAGCAGTCGACAGGGGGTAACGCGGCTGTTTTTT. Its protein is CASSRQGVTRLFF.